The text below deals with one T cell receptor beta chain. What it recognizes is unknown. The CDR3 is 15 amino acids. Trimming took 2 bases from V and 1 from J; bases not matched to a gene: 3. CDR1 and CDR2 (germline): MNHEY, SMNVEV (reference sequence). The data were taken from a study of PD-1 blockade in classical Hodgkin lymphoma. General study findings and limits: Lower baseline TCR diversity was reported for newly diagnosed patients than for healthy donors. The baseline diversity of complete responders showed similarity to that of newly diagnosed patients.

Profiling relied on immunoSEQ multiplex PCR, and the TCRdb table lists in-frame clones only, not all of them. The sample gives 80,000 to 100,000 clones, about 92% of which show up once; about 2% is in the top ten. Stated time point: cycle 4 day 1 (C4D1), after five to seven weeks of nivolumab. Patients all relapsed after autologous stem cell transplantation, and there was variation in brentuximab vedotin exposure. Sequenced material: peripheral blood mononuclear cells (PBMCs), taken before the fourth cycle of nivolumab. This TCR came from a human donor with classical Hodgkin lymphoma. The chain uses TRBV27 and TRBJ2-7; 9 nucleotides align to TRBD1. CDR3 sequence: CASSLIGQGSYEQYF. CDR3 nucleotide sequence: TGTGCCAGCAGTTTAATTGGACAGGGGTCCTACGAGCAGTACTTC.